The 5 T cell receptor beta chains presented below share a single source sample, sequenced in a study of blood T cell repertoires in COVID-19. TCRdb keeps only in-frame clones here, not all; method: immunoSEQ multiplex PCR. This sample has approximately 230,000 clones, with approximately 82% found just once. The sample taken for sequencing was peripheral blood. The origin of the receptors is a woman of 80 years or more with active or convalescent COVID-19.

The rearrangement links TRBV27 to TRBJ2-3; D perhaps matches TRBD1 (6 bases). The V and J ends lost 5 bases and 5 bases respectively, with 14 bases between them. The germline V gene encodes CDR1 MNHEY and CDR2 SMNVEV (reference sequence). This CDR3 is 14 amino acids long. The DNA of the CDR3 is TGTGCCAGCAGTCCGGGACAAGCATTAGATACGCAGTATTTT. Translation: CASSPGQALDTQYF.

There are a few counts of this clone. The chain links TRBV6-2 or TRBV6-3 to TRBJ1-2; tentative D call: TRBD1 (5 bases). V shed 6 bases and J shed 8 bases, with 19 bases lying between them. The CDR3 has 14 amino acids. Germline V gives CDR1 MNHEY, CDR2 SVGEGT. The CDR3 nucleotides read TGTGCCAGCAGCGATGACAGCCTCCGAAGGGGCTACACCTTC. This codes for CASSDDSLRRGYTF.

The chain employs TRBV27 and TRBJ2-2; D is possibly TRBD1 (6 bases). The CDR3 covers 14 residues. V was clipped by 6 bases and J by 0 bases, with 8 bases between them. The germline V gene has CDR1 MNHEY and CDR2 SMNVEV (reference sequence). The DNA of the CDR3 is TGTGCCAGCAGGGGGGCCCCGAACACCGGGGAGCTGTTTTTT. Translating gives CASRGAPNTGELFF.

The rearrangement uses TRBV2 and TRBJ2-3; no clear D. The germline CDR1 and CDR2 sequences are SNHLY and FYNNEI. The CDR3 loop spans 14 amino acids. V dropped 4 bases and J dropped 0 bases, with 8 bases sitting between them. Written as DNA, the CDR3 is TGTGCCAGCAGTGTCGTAGTTAGCACAGATACGCAGTATTTT. This encodes CASSVVVSTDTQYF.

The V call is TRBV3-1 (or the pseudogene TRBV3-2), the J call TRBJ2-7; perhaps TRBD1 as D (6 bases). This CDR3 is 13 amino acids long. Looked up from germline, CDR1 is LGHDT and CDR2 is YNNKEL (reference sequence). Deletions cut 4 bases from V and 2 bases from J, with 9 bases between. CDR3 in DNA: TGTGCCAGCAGCCTACAGGGAGCCTACGAGCAGTACTTC. Amino acids: CASSLQGAYEQYF.